Below are 9 T cell receptor beta chains sequenced from a single sample in a study of blood T cell repertoires in COVID-19. Only in-frame clones appear in the TCRdb table, and some are missing; sequencing was by immunoSEQ multiplex PCR. The table has 120,000 to 150,000 clones, more than 75% seen once. Sample: peripheral blood. Receptor source: a woman between 45 and 60 years old with active or convalescent COVID-19.

The chain couples TRBV3-1 (or the pseudogene TRBV3-2) to TRBJ2-1; tentatively, D is TRBD1 (8 bases). The V gene lost 1 base and the J gene lost 4 bases, with 14 bases spanning the gap. Germline CDR1 LGHDT, CDR2 YNNKEL (reference sequence). This CDR3 comprises 16 residues. The CDR3 loop is CASSQGGGQVYNEQFF. The CDR3, as DNA: TGTGCCAGCAGCCAAGGGGGGGGACAGGTATACAATGAGCAGTTCTTC.

J is TRBJ2-1 and V is TRBV7-3; the match to TRBD2 covers 13 bases. V lost 5 bases and J lost 7; bases outside the gene matches: 5. CDR3 length: 15 residues. Germline CDR1 SGHTA, CDR2 FQGTGA. In DNA form, the CDR3 reads TGTGCCAGCAGCCAACTAGCGGGAGGGCTAAATGAGCAGTTCTTC. This encodes CASSQLAGGLNEQFF.

The V call is TRBV7-6, the J call TRBJ2-2; perhaps TRBD2 as D (5 bases). Germline values: CDR1 SGHVS, CDR2 FNYEAQ. This CDR3 contains 16 residues. V gave up 1 base and J gave up 3 bases, with 12 bases separating them. Here the CDR3 reads CASSLGAVPHTGELFF. The CDR3 bases are TGTGCCAGCAGCTTAGGAGCGGTACCCCACACCGGGGAGCTGTTTTTT. The complete variable domain, with remaining parts taken from reference TRBV7-6 and TRBJ2-2, reads GAGVSQSPRYKVTKRGQDVALRCDPISGHVSLYWYRQALGQGPEFLTYFNYEAQQDKSGLPNDRFSAERPEGSISTLTIQRTEQRDSAMYRCASSLGAVPHTGELFFGEGSRLTVL.

The chain has TRBV6-6 and TRBJ1-1, with a possible D match to TRBD1 (6 bases). V gave up 2 bases and J gave up 7 bases, with 14 bases separating them. From germline, CDR1 is MNHNY and CDR2 SVGAGI (reference sequence). The CDR3 covers 14 residues. The DNA for the CDR3 is TGTGCCAGCAGTTACGCAGGGGCAACGGTTGAAGCTTTCTTT. Protein product: CASSYAGATVEAFF.

Here the CDR3 reads CASSLSLAGGRTDTQYF. In DNA, the CDR3 is TGTGCCAGCAGCTTATCACTAGCGGGGGGGAGAACAGATACGCAGTATTTT. This rearrangement joins TRBV7-2 to TRBJ2-3; 13 bases align to TRBD2. Germline CDR1 is SGHTA and CDR2 is FQGNSA. This CDR3 spans 17 amino acids. With V trimmed by 2 bases and J by 3 bases, 5 bases remained unmatched. The whole variable domain, filled in from reference TRBV7-2 and TRBJ2-3, reads GAGVSQSPSNKVTEKGKDVELRCDPISGHTALYWYRQSLGQGLEFLIYFQGNSAPDKSGLPSDRFSAERTGGSVSTLTIQRTQQEDSAVYLCASSLSLAGGRTDTQYFGPGTRLTVL.

The chain uses TRBV5-4 and TRBJ2-1; 8 bases line up with TRBD1. Per the germline V gene, CDR1 is SGHNT and CDR2 is YYREEE (reference sequence). This CDR3 contains 13 residues. J was trimmed by 8 bases and V by 4 bases; bases with no gene match: 5. This chain's CDR3 is CASSVDRADEQFF. The CDR3, as DNA: TGTGCCAGCAGCGTGGACAGGGCGGATGAGCAGTTCTTC.

The chain joins TRBV7-2 to TRBJ2-1; 11 bases map to TRBD1. The germline CDR1 and CDR2 sequences are SGHTA and FQGNSA. The CDR3 totals 16 residues. V was pared by 1 base and J by 5 bases, with 4 bases of the junction left unmatched. Here the CDR3 DNA reads TGTGCCAGCAGCTTAGTTTTGGGACAGGGGGACAATGAGCAGTTCTTC. It codes for CASSLVLGQGDNEQFF. Supplemented by reference TRBV7-2 and TRBJ2-1, the full variable domain reads GAGVSQSPSNKVTEKGKDVELRCDPISGHTALYWYRQSLGQGLEFLIYFQGNSAPDKSGLPSDRFSAERTGGSVSTLTIQRTQQEDSAVYLCASSLVLGQGDNEQFFGPGTRLTVL.

As concerns this clone: This clone may be a read error of a much larger clone one base away. V usage is TRBV5-1 and J usage is TRBJ1-1, with D maybe TRBD1 (5 bases). The CDR3 is made up of 16 amino acids. Trimming shortened V by 0 bases and J by 5 bases, and 17 bases separated the two germline ends. Germline V gene lookup returns CDR1 SGHRS and CDR2 YFSETQ. DNA for the CDR3: TGCGCCAGCAGCTTGGCCGAGGATGGTGGGGGGACTGAAGCTTTCTTT. Translating it yields CASSLAEDGGGTEAFF.

This chain uses TRBV19 with TRBJ2-6; no clear D gene. Germline assignment: CDR1 LNHDA and CDR2 SQIVND (reference sequence). CDR3 length: 14 residues. V was trimmed by 7 bases and J by 0 bases, leaving 7 bases between them. The CDR3 region has the DNA TGTGCCAGTAAAGACACCTCTGGGGCCAACGTCCTGACTTTC. Encoded protein: CASKDTSGANVLTF. Full variable domain (missing parts from reference TRBV19 and TRBJ2-6): DGGITQSPKYLFRKEGQNVTLSCEQNLNHDAMYWYRQDPGQGLRLIYYSQIVNDFQKGDIAEGYSVSREKKESFPLTVTSAQKNPTAFYLCASKDTSGANVLTFGAGSRLTVL.